This T cell receptor beta chain was captured in a study of cytomegalovirus exposure and HLA in healthy donors. Trimming cost V 6 bases and J 4 bases; bases outside gene matches: 4. Germline CDR1 and CDR2: MNHEY and SMNVEV (reference sequence). There are 15 residues in the CDR3. The study's findings and limits: Across donors, most TCRs were seen rarely, yet some public ones were widespread.

Using immunoSEQ multiplex PCR, the repertoire was profiled, and TCRdb retains in-frame clones only, with some absent. The sample holds fewer than 400,000 clones, roughly 90% seen once. The sample holds one count of this clone. Antigen unknown. This chain links TRBV27 with TRBJ2-1; 12 nucleotides align to TRBD2. The sequence was collected from a woman younger than 35 in good health and CMV-seronegative. Sequencing was done on a sample of PBMCs. This CDR3 is CASRRLAGGYNEQFF. The CDR3 nucleotides read TGTGCCAGCAGGCGTCTAGCGGGAGGGTACAATGAGCAGTTCTTC.